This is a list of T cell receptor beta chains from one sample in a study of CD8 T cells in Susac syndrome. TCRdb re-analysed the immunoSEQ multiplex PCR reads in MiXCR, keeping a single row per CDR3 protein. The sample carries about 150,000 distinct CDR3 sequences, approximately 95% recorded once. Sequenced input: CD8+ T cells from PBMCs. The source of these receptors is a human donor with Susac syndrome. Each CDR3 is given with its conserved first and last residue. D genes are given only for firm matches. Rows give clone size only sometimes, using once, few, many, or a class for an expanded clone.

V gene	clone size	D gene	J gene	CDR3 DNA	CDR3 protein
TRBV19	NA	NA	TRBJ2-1	TGTGCCAGACGCTCGACCCACAGGACCAGCAATGAGCAGTTCTTC	CARRSTHRTSNEQFF
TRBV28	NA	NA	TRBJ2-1	TGTGCCAGCAGTTTCCAAATATACAATGAGCAGTTCTTC	CASSFQIYNEQFF
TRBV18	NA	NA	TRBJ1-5	TGTGCCAGCTCACCGGTCCGGGCTTCCACACAAGATCAGCCCCAGCATTTT	CASSPVRASTQDQPQHF
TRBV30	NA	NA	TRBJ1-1	TGTGCCTGGAGCCAGGATGGAATGAACACTGAAGCTTTCTTT	CAWSQDGMNTEAFF
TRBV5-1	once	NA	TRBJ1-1	TGCGCCACCTCGACCGGTGAGAACACTGAAGCTTTCTTT	CATSTGENTEAFF
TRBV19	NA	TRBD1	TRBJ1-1	TGTGCCAGTAGACAGGGGTACACTGAAGCTTTCTTT	CASRQGYTEAFF
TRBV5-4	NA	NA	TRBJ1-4	TGTGCCAGCAGCCTGAAGAGTGAAAATGAAAAACTGTTTTTT	CASSLKSENEKLFF
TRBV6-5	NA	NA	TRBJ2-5	TGTGCCAGCAGCTGGACTTCAGACCAAGAGACCCAGTACTTC	CASSWTSDQETQYF
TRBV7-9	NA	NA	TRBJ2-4	TGTGCCAGCAGTCGCTACTACAGGGTCCCGAAAAACATTCAGTACTTC	CASSRYYRVPKNIQYF
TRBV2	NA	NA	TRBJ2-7	TGTGCCAGCCAGGGGGTTCACACTAGCGGAAGCTCCTACGAGCAGTACTTC	CASQGVHTSGSSYEQYF
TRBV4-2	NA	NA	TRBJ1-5	TGTGCCAGCAGCCAAGTTGCCGGGGACCTTTATAGCAATCAGCCCCAGCATTTT	CASSQVAGDLYSNQPQHF
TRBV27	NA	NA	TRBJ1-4	TGTGCCAGCAGTACCGACAATCATGAAAAACTGTTTTTT	CASSTDNHEKLFF
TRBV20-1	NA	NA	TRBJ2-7	TGCAGTGCTAGACCCTTGGGGACCGCTACATCCTACGAGCAGTACTTC	CSARPLGTATSYEQYF
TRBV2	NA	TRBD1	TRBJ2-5	TGTGCCAGCAGTGGTGGGACAGAGGGGGACCAAGAGACCCAGTACTTC	CASSGGTEGDQETQYF
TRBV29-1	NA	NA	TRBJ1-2	TGCAGCGTTGAATCAACCGAGAACTATGGCTACACCTTC	CSVESTENYGYTF
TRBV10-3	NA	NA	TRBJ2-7	TGTGCCACCAACGGCGGCTACGAGCAGTACTTC	CATNGGYEQYF
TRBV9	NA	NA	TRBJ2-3	TGTGCCAGCAGCGGTGTAGGGAGCACAGATACGCAGTATTTT	CASSGVGSTDTQYF
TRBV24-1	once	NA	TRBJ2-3	TGTGCCACCAGGGACAGCTTCACAGATACGCAGTATTTT	CATRDSFTDTQYF
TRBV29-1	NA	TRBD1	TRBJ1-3	TGCAGCGTTTCGAAAGGGACAGGGTACTCTGGAAACACCATATATTTT	CSVSKGTGYSGNTIYF
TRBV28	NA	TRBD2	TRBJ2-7	TGTGCCAGCACCCTCCGGGACTATCGGTCCTACGAGCAGTACTTC	CASTLRDYRSYEQYF
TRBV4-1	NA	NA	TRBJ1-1	TGCGCCAGCAGCCGAGTCGGGGAGGGCGCTGAAGCTTTCTTT	CASSRVGEGAEAFF
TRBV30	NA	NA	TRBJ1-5	TGTGCCTGGAGTGTAGGGGCAGGGTCCCAGCATTTT	CAWSVGAGSQHF
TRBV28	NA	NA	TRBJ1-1	TGTGCCAGCAGTCCGATTAACACTGAAGCTTTCTTT	CASSPINTEAFF
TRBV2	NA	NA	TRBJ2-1	TGTGCCAGCAGTGAAGCGGCAGGGAGCTCCTACAATGAGCAGTTCTTC	CASSEAAGSSYNEQFF
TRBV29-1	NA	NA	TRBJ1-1	TGCAGCGTTGAAGGACAGGCGGGGGACACTGAAGCTTTCTTT	CSVEGQAGDTEAFF
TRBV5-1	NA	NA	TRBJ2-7	TGCGCCAGCAGCTTATCCAGGGAAGGGAACGAGCAGTACTTC	CASSLSREGNEQYF
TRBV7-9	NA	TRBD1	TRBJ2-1	TGTGCCAGCAGTCCAAAGGGGACAGGTACATACAATGAGCAGTTCTTC	CASSPKGTGTYNEQFF
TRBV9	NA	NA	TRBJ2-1	TGTGCCAGCAGCGTAGCTCTACTCAGTGAGCAGTTCTTC	CASSVALLSEQFF
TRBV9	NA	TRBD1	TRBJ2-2	TGTGCCAGCAGCGCCGGGACAGGGGAGGGGACCGGGGAGCTGTTTTTT	CASSAGTGEGTGELFF
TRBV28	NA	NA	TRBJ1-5	TGTGCCAGCAGCCCTGGAACGAGACAGGCGAGCCAGCCCCAGCATTTT	CASSPGTRQASQPQHF
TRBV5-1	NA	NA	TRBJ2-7	TGCGCCAGCAGCTTTATTGGGGACGAGCAGTACTTC	CASSFIGDEQYF
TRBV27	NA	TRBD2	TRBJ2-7	TGTGCCAGCAGTTTATCGGGGACTAGCGGCTACGAGCAGTACTTC	CASSLSGTSGYEQYF
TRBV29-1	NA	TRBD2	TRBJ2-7	TGCAGCGTTGCGGGGGGCATGAGCGGGAGGATGGGTTACGAGCAGTACTTC	CSVAGGMSGRMGYEQYF
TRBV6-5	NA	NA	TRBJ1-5	TGTGCCAGCAGTTACTTACCCGGGCCACTGATGCCCCAGCATTTT	CASSYLPGPLMPQHF
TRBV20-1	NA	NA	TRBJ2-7	TGCAGTGCCCCGGACGGCGCCTCCTACGAGCAGTACTTC	CSAPDGASYEQYF